This T cell receptor beta chain was retrieved from a study of response to subunit inactivated influenza vaccine. Study-wide results and caveats: A suggestion made by the authors is that each seasonal influenza vaccination recruits few new T cells.

A word on this clonotype: Antigen unknown.

From germline, CDR1 is SGHRS and CDR2 YFSETQ. Trimming shortened V by 1 base and J by 0 bases, and 7 bases separated the two germline ends. The CDR3 totals 14 residues. TCRdb redid the calling of the RT-PCR reads with MiXCR, one entry per CDR3 protein. The sample lists hundreds of thousands of distinct CDR3 sequences; 7.6% were seen once. The clonotype was recovered from a man between 45 and 75 years old who received an inactivated influenza vaccine. V is TRBV5-1 and J is TRBJ1-2; D not resolved. Sequenced here: PBMCs from blood, sampled around 25 months after vaccination. The CDR3 DNA sequence: TGCGCCAGCAGCTTGCAGGACGCTAACTATGGCTACACCTTC. Translation gives CASSLQDANYGYTF.